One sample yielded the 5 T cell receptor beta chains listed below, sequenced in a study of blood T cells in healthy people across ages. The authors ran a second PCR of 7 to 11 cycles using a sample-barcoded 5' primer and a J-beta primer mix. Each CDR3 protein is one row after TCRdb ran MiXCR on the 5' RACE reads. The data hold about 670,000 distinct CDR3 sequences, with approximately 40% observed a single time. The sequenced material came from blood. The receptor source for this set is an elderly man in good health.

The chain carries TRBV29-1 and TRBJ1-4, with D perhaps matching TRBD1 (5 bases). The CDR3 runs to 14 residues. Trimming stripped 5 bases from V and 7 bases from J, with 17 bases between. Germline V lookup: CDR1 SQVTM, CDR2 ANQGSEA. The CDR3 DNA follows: TGCAGCGTTTGGGGCGAGACTACAGGTGAAAAACTGTTTTTT. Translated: CSVWGETTGEKLFF.

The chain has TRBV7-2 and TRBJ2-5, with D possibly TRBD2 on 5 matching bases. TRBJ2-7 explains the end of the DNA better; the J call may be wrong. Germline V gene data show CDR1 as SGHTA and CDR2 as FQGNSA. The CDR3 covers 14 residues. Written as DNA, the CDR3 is TGTGCCAGCAAGCGGTTAGGGCAATACTACGAGCAGTACTTC. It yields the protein CASKRLGQYYEQYF.

The CDR3 nucleotides read TGCAGCGTTGGAGGAGCTGGCGAAGCTTTCTTT. This codes for CSVGGAGEAFF. The chain employs TRBV29-1 and TRBJ1-1; D remains ambiguous. V lost 4 bases and J 8 bases, leaving 11 bases between the germline ends. Germline assignment: CDR1 SQVTM and CDR2 ANQGSEA. The CDR3 is 11 amino acids.

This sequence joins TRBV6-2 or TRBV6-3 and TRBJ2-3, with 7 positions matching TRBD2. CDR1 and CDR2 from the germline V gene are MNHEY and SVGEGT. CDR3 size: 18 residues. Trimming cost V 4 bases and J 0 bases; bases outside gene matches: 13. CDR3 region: CASSFLALAETSTDTQYF. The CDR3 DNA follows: TGTGCCAGCAGTTTTCTGGCCCTAGCGGAAACTAGCACAGATACGCAGTATTTT.

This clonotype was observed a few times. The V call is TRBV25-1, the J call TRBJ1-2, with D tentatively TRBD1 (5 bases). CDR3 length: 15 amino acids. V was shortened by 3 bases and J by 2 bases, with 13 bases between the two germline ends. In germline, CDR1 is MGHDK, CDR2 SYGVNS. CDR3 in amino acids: CASSERGRTNYGYTF. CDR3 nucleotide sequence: TGTGCCAGCAGTGAGCGGGGCAGGACAAACTATGGCTACACCTTC.